The 30 T cell receptor beta chains below come from one sample, sequenced in a study of T cell changes during pregnancy in multiple sclerosis. The table came from immunoSEQ multiplex PCR; TCRdb's copy has only in-frame clones and leaves some out. Among 50,000 or so clones listed, approximately 95% were seen once. Specimen: CD8+ T cells from peripheral blood mononuclear cells, collected in the first trimester of pregnancy. The receptor source for this set is a female donor with multiple sclerosis, enrolled in a pregnancy study.

This chain links TRBV11-2 with TRBJ1-1; D may be TRBD1 (6 bases). Trimming shortened V by 6 bases and J by 5 bases, and 13 bases separated the two germline ends. This CDR3 has 13 residues. Per the germline V gene, CDR1 is SGHAT and CDR2 is FQNNGV. The CDR3 DNA reads as TGTGCCAGCAGTTGGGGGCTAGGGACTGAAGCTTTCTTT. Translation gives CASSWGLGTEAFF.

Here the CDR3 reads CASSQDWTGYGEQFF. The CDR3 DNA sequence: TGCGCCAGCAGCCAAGATTGGACAGGGTATGGGGAGCAGTTCTTC. The chain carries TRBV4-1 and TRBJ2-1, with TRBD1 matching 8 bases. The CDR3 totals 15 residues. Losses at the gene ends were 0 bases for V and 10 bases for J; bases not matched to a gene: 8. Germline assignment: CDR1 MGHRA and CDR2 YSYEKL.

The chain joins TRBV25-1 to TRBJ2-7, with D uncertain. V was cut by 5 bases and J by 0 bases, with 14 bases left in between. CDR1 and CDR2 (germline): MGHDK, SYGVNS. This CDR3 region has 15 residues. The CDR3 bases are TGTGCCAGCAGTCCTAGTGAGCGACCCTCCTACGAGCAGTACTTC. It encodes CASSPSERPSYEQYF.

The J gene is TRBJ1-2, the V gene TRBV30; D gene ambiguous. V lost 5 bases and J lost 8, with 15 bases in between. Germline-derived CDR1 and CDR2 are GTSNPN and SVGIG (reference sequence). The CDR3 is 12 residues long. The CDR3 region has the DNA TGTGCCTGGGGAACACGACTCGGGGGCTACACCTTC. As protein: CAWGTRLGGYTF.

J is TRBJ2-7 and V is TRBV10-3, with 8 bases that match TRBD1. CDR1 and CDR2 (germline): ENHRY, SYGVKD. Trimming removed 3 bases from V and 5 bases from J; junction bases left unmatched: 6. The CDR3 length is 14 residues. Here the CDR3 DNA reads TGTGCCATCAGTGACAGAGACAGGGGCCACGAGCAGTACTTC. It yields the protein CAISDRDRGHEQYF.

V and J are TRBV5-5 and TRBJ2-7; weak D call: TRBD1 (5 bases). The germline V gene has CDR1 SGHKS and CDR2 YYEKEE (reference sequence). The V and J ends lost 0 bases and 1 base respectively, with 11 bases between them. The CDR3 has 15 residues. CDR3 nucleotides: TGTGCCAGCAGCTTGGAAGCAGGGATGTCCTACGAGCAGTACTTC. Protein: CASSLEAGMSYEQYF.

The chain couples TRBV27 to TRBJ2-1; TRBD1 matches 8 bases. CDR3 length equals 17 residues. The germline V gene encodes CDR1 MNHEY and CDR2 SMNVEV (reference sequence). J was trimmed by 3 bases and V by 6 bases; bases with no gene match: 13. CDR3 sequence (DNA): TGTGCCAGCAGGTCAGGGGGCCCTATGACTAACTACAATGAGCAGTTCTTC. This codes for CASRSGGPMTNYNEQFF.

The V and J genes are TRBV19 and TRBJ1-2; TRBD1 agrees at 7 bases. The CDR3 is 12 residues long. Trimming took 10 bases from V and 7 from J; bases not matched to a gene: 9. Germline CDR1 is LNHDA and CDR2 is SQIVND (reference sequence). This CDR3 is CATTHRGSGYTF. CDR3 bases: TGTGCCACAACCCACAGGGGAAGTGGCTACACCTTC.

Only a few counts were recorded for this clone. The chain combines TRBV29-1 with TRBJ2-3; the D gene is possibly TRBD1 (6 bases). CDR3 length: 14 amino acids. Germline CDR1 reads SQVTM; CDR2 reads ANQGSEA. The V gene lost 6 bases and the J gene lost 11 bases, with 24 bases spanning the gap. The CDR3 nucleotides read TGCAGCGTGACCCGGGACACCCCCTCCTCGAAGCAGTATTTT. Its protein product is CSVTRDTPSSKQYF.

The rearrangement uses TRBV29-1 and TRBJ1-1; no definite D call. Trimming took off 4 bases at V and 5 bases at J, with 8 bases between the two ends. This CDR3 is built from 11 residues. Germline lookup yields CDR1 SQVTM and CDR2 ANQGSEA. The CDR3 sequence: CSVGVRTEAFF. CDR3 bases: TGCAGCGTTGGGGTGAGGACTGAAGCTTTCTTT.

The chain employs TRBV7-9 and TRBJ2-1; a possible D gene is TRBD2 (5 bases). Germline CDR1 is SEHNR and CDR2 is FQNEAQ (reference sequence). Trimming took 4 bases from V and 6 from J, leaving 10 bases between them. This CDR3 is built from 13 residues. CDR3 sequence reads: CASSSGLVNEQFF. CDR3 coding DNA: TGTGCCAGCAGCTCCGGACTCGTCAATGAGCAGTTCTTC.

The chain employs TRBV30 and TRBJ1-2, with D tentatively TRBD1 (6 bases). Germline-derived CDR1 and CDR2 are GTSNPN and SVGIG (reference sequence). The CDR3 loop spans 15 amino acids. The ends were cut back, 4 bases at V and 4 bases at J, with 19 bases in the middle. The DNA of the CDR3 is TGTGCCTGGACCCAACGAGGCAGGGGCTCCTATGGCTACACCTTC. The encoded protein is CAWTQRGRGSYGYTF.

The V gene is TRBV7-6, the J gene TRBJ1-1; the D gene is possibly TRBD1 (5 bases). Germline V lookup: CDR1 SGHVS, CDR2 FNYEAQ. The CDR3 covers 13 residues. V was pared by 6 bases and J by 7 bases, with 15 bases between. The DNA of the CDR3 is TGTGCCAGCAGTAAAGCTGTAGGGGTTGAAGCTTTCTTT. Translating gives CASSKAVGVEAFF.

In DNA form, the CDR3 reads TGTGCCAGTAGTATATTAGTGGGACAGGAAGCTTTCTTT. It specifies CASSILVGQEAFF. This chain joins TRBV19 and TRBJ1-1, with 7 bases identical to TRBD1. Germline values: CDR1 LNHDA, CDR2 SQIVND (reference sequence). After removal of 2 bases from V and 8 bases from J, the junction contained 5 bases not matched to a gene. The CDR3 is 13 residues long.

The chain employs TRBV6-5 and TRBJ2-7, with 9 bases that match TRBD2. Trimming removed 5 bases from V and 0 bases from J; junction bases left unmatched: 2. The CDR3 totals 14 residues. The V gene's germline CDR1 is MNHEY and CDR2 SVGAGI. The CDR3 coding sequence is TGTGCCAGCAGTCCTAGCGGGACCTCCTACGAGCAGTACTTC. Translated, it gives CASSPSGTSYEQYF.

The chain employs TRBV19 and TRBJ1-1; D ambiguous. Germline V gene lookup returns CDR1 LNHDA and CDR2 SQIVND (reference sequence). The CDR3 covers 14 residues. Trimming took 2 bases from V and 1 from J, leaving 8 bases between them. CDR3 nucleotides: TGTGCCAGTAGTATAAGCGGGTGGAACACTGAAGCTTTCTTT. Translating it yields CASSISGWNTEAFF.

V is TRBV19 and J is TRBJ1-2; D is ambiguous. Per germline, CDR1 LNHDA and CDR2 SQIVND (reference sequence). V lost 5 bases and J lost 4, with 11 bases in between. CDR3 size: 13 residues. CDR3 nucleotide sequence: TGTGCCAGTAGTTTTGGGCAACTCTATGGCTACACCTTC. Protein sequence: CASSFGQLYGYTF.

The gene calls are TRBV4-1 and TRBJ2-7, with no clear D. This CDR3 has 14 residues. Germline V gene data show CDR1 as MGHRA and CDR2 as YSYEKL. V lost 1 base, J lost 3 bases, and 10 bases lay in between. This CDR3 is CASSQVGSNYEQYF. CDR3 bases: TGCGCCAGCAGCCAAGTTGGTTCTAACTACGAGCAGTACTTC.

The chain carries TRBV6-1 and TRBJ1-1, with 9 bases fitting TRBD1. Germline V lookup: CDR1 MNHNS, CDR2 SASEGT. The trim removed 9 bases at V and 1 base at J, leaving 3 bases unmatched. The CDR3 loop spans 13 amino acids. The CDR3 region is CASQTGGNTEAFF. CDR3 nucleotides: TGTGCCAGTCAGACAGGGGGGAACACTGAAGCTTTCTTT.

The rearrangement uses TRBV27 and TRBJ1-2; D is unresolved. V lost 8 bases to trimming and J lost 8 bases, with 9 bases between them. The CDR3 extends over 10 amino acids. Germline V gives CDR1 MNHEY, CDR2 SMNVEV (reference sequence). CDR3 amino acids: CASFNNGYTF. Here the CDR3 DNA reads TGTGCCAGCTTTAACAACGGCTACACCTTC.

V and J are TRBV4-3 and TRBJ2-7; perhaps TRBD2 as D (6 bases). The ends were cut back, 0 bases at V and 3 bases at J, with 12 bases in the middle. The CDR3 contains 15 residues. From germline, CDR1 is LGHNA and CDR2 YSLEER. The CDR3 protein is CASSQDPDYLYEQYF. In nucleotides, the CDR3 is TGCGCCAGCAGCCAAGACCCGGACTACCTCTACGAGCAGTACTTC.

This clone has just one count. The rearrangement joins TRBV11-2 to TRBJ1-1; 9 bases match TRBD1. The CDR3 is made up of 15 amino acids. Germline assignment: CDR1 SGHAT and CDR2 FQNNGV. J lost 10 bases, V lost 6 bases, and 15 bases had no gene match. In DNA, the CDR3 is TGTGCCAGCAGTCATAAACAGGGGGCGACTGCCGGAGCTTTCTTT. Its protein is CASSHKQGATAGAFF.

The rearrangement joins TRBV4-3 to TRBJ1-3; D uncertain. Between the trimmed V and J ends, which lost 1 base and 4 bases, there was a span of 11 bases. CDR1 is LGHNA and CDR2 is YSLEER in the germline V gene. This CDR3 comprises 15 residues. The CDR3 nucleotides are TGCGCCAGCAGCCAAGGTCGGGGTCTCGGAAACACCATATATTTT. It specifies CASSQGRGLGNTIYF.

The chain is built from TRBV28 and TRBJ2-7; 7 nucleotides line up with TRBD1. Germline-derived CDR1 and CDR2 are MDHEN and SYDVKM. Germline trimming cut 6 bases from V and 5 bases from J; bases unmatched to any gene: 10. The length of the CDR3 is 14 residues. The CDR3 loop reads CASSSRTGRHEQYF. The CDR3, as DNA: TGTGCCAGCAGCTCCCGGACAGGACGGCACGAGCAGTACTTC.

This clone showed up just a few times. This chain uses TRBV19 with TRBJ1-5, with TRBD1 identical over 12 bases. Germline V lookup: CDR1 LNHDA, CDR2 SQIVND (reference sequence). This CDR3 contains 15 residues. V gave up 3 bases and J gave up 5 bases; unmatched junction bases: 2. The CDR3 DNA follows: TGTGCCAGTAGTATGGGACAGGGGGCTGATCAGCCCCAGCATTTT. Its protein is CASSMGQGADQPQHF.

This sequence joins TRBV27 and TRBJ1-1; the match to TRBD1 covers 7 bases. Looked up from germline, CDR1 is MNHEY and CDR2 is SMNVEV (reference sequence). The length of the CDR3 is 16 residues. The V segment lost 5 bases and the J segment 5 bases; nucleotides outside the gene matches: 14. CDR3 region: CASSPLVTGIRTEAFF. The CDR3 nucleotides read TGTGCCAGCAGTCCCCTCGTGACAGGGATAAGGACTGAAGCTTTCTTT.

This chain links TRBV2 with TRBJ1-2; 10 bases line up with TRBD1. The V and J ends lost 4 bases and 4 bases, in that order; junction bases with no gene match: 0. Germline CDR1 and CDR2: SNHLY and FYNNEI. CDR3 length equals 13 residues. The DNA of the CDR3 is TGTGCCAGCAGTGGGACAGGGGGCTATGGCTACACCTTC. Amino acids: CASSGTGGYGYTF.

The chain combines TRBV11-2 with TRBJ2-5, with D tentatively TRBD1 (6 bases). The V end lost 3 bases, the J end lost 2 bases, and 10 bases lay between the germline ends. The CDR3 runs to 14 residues. CDR1 is SGHAT and CDR2 is FQNNGV in the germline V gene. Here the CDR3 reads CASSFTDRQETQYF. The CDR3, as DNA: TGTGCCAGCAGCTTTACCGACAGGCAAGAGACCCAGTACTTC.

The chain employs TRBV6-5 and TRBJ1-1; no definite D call. This CDR3 spans 13 amino acids. CDR1 is MNHEY and CDR2 is SVGAGI in the germline V gene. V gave up 3 bases and J gave up 2 bases, with 7 bases separating them. CDR3 residues: CASSYGHNTEAFF. The CDR3 region has the DNA TGTGCCAGCAGTTATGGCCATAACACTGAAGCTTTCTTT.

The rearrangement uses TRBV27 and TRBJ1-2; 7 bases are a match to TRBD1. V lost 8 bases and J lost 5; bases outside the gene matches: 11. There are 14 residues in the CDR3. Germline loops: CDR1 MNHEY, CDR2 SMNVEV (reference sequence). The CDR3 here is CASSTGQRTYGYTF. CDR3 nucleotide sequence: TGTGCCAGCTCCACGGGACAGAGAACTTATGGCTACACCTTC.